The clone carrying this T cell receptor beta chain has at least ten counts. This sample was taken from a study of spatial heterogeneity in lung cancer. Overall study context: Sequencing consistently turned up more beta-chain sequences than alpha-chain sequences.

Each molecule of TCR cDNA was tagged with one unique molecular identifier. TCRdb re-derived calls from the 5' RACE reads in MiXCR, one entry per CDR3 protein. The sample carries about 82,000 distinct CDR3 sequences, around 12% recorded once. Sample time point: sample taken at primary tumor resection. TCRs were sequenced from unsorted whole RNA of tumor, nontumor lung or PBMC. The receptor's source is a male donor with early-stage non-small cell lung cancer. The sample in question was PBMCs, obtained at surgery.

The CDR3 sequence is CASSWAGTSGGKETQYF. The DNA for the CDR3 is TGTGCCAGCAGTTGGGCCGGGACTAGCGGGGGTAAAGAGACCCAGTACTTC. V is TRBV6-5 and J is TRBJ2-5; the match to TRBD2 covers 14 bases. The germline gives CDR1 MNHEY, CDR2 SVGAGI. The ends lost 4 bases at V and 3 bases at J; junction bases unmatched: 7. There are 17 residues in the CDR3.